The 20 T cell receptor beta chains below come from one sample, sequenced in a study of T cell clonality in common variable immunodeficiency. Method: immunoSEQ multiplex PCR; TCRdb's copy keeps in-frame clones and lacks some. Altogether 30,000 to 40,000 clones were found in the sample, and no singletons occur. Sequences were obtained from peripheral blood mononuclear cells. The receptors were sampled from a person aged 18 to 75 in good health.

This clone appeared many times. This CDR3 is CASSHLLAGGNNEQFF. The CDR3 bases that were read are TGTGCCAGCAGCCATTTACTAGCGGGAGGGAACAATGAG. The rearrangement uses TRBV4-2 and TRBJ2-1; 13 bases are a match to TRBD2. The read ends 3 residues shy of where the CDR3 ends; the end is completed using the germline J gene. CDR3 length equals 16 residues. CDR1 and CDR2 from the germline V gene are LGHNA and YNFKEQ. J was trimmed by 5 bases and V by 3 bases; bases with no gene match: 4.

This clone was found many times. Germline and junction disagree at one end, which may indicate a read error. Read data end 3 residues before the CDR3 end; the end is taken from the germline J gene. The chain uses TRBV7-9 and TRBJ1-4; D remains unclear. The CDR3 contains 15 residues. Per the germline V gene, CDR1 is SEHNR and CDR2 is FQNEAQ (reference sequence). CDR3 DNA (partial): TGTGCCAGCAGCCTAGCGGTGCCAGAGAATGAAAAA. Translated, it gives CASSLAVPENEK. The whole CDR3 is CASSLAVPENEKLFF.

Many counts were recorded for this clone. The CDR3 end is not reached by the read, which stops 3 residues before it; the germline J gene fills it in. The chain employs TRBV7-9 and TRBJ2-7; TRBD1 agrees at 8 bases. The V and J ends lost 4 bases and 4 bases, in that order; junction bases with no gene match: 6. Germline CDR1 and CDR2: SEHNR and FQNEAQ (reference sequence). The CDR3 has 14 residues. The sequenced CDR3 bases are TGTGCCAGCAGCTCGGGACAGGAAACATACGAG. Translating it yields CASSSGQETYE. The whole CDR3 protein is CASSSGQETYEQYF.

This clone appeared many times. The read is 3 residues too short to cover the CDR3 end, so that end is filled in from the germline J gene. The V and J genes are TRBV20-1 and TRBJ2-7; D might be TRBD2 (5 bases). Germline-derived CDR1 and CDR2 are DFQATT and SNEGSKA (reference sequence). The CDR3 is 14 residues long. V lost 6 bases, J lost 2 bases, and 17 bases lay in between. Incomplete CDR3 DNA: TGCAGTGCCACGGCGCGGGTTAGGGCCTACGAG. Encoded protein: CSATARVRAYE. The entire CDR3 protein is CSATARVRAYEQYF.

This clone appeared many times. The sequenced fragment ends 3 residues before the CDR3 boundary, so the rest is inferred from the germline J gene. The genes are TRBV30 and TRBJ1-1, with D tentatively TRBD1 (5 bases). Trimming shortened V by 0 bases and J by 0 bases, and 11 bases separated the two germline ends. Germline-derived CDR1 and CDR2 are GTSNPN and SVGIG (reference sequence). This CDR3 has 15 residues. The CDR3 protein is CAWSVRTQLNTEAFF. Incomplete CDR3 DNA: TGTGCCTGGAGTGTACGGACACAGTTGAACACTGAA.

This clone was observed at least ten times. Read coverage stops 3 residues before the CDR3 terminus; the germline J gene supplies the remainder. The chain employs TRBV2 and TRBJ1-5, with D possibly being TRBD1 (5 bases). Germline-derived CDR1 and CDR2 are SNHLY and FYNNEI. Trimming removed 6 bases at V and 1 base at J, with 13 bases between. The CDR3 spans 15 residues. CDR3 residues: CASRGDGGSNQPQHF. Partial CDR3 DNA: TGTGCCAGCAGGGGTGACGGGGGGAGCAATCAGCCC.

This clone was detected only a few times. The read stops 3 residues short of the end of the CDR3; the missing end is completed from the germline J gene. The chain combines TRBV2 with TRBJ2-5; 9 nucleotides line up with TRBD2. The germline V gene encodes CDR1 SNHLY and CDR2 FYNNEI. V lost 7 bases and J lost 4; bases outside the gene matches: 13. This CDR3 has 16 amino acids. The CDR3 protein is CASTVYGTSSSETQYF. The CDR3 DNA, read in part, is TGTGCCAGCACCGTGTATGGGACTAGCTCTTCAGAGACC.

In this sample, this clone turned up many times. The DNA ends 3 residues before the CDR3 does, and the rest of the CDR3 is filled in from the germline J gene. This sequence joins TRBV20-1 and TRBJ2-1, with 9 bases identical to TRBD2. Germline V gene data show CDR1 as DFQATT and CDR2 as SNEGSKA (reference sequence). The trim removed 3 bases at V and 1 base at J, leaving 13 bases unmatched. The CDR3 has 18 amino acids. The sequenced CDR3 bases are TGCAGTGCTAGGACCTTAGCGGGAGCCGGGCGGTCCTACAATGAG. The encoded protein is CSARTLAGAGRSYNE. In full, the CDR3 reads CSARTLAGAGRSYNEQFF.

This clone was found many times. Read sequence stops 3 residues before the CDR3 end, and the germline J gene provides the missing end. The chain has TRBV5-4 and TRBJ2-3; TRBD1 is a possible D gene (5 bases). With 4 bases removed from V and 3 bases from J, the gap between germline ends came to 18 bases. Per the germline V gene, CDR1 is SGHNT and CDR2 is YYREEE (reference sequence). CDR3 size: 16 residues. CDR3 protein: CASSRTGAILTDTQYF. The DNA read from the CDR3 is TGTGCCAGCAGCAGAACTGGGGCAATTCTGACAGATACG.

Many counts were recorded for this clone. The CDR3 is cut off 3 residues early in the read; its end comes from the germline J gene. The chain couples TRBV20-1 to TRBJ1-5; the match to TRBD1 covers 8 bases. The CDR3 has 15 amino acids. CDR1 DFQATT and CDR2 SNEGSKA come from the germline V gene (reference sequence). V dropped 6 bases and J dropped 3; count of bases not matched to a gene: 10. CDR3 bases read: TGCAGTGCCAGGGGCCAGGGGGCTAACAATCAGCCC. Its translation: CSARGQGANNQP. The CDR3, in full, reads CSARGQGANNQPQHF.

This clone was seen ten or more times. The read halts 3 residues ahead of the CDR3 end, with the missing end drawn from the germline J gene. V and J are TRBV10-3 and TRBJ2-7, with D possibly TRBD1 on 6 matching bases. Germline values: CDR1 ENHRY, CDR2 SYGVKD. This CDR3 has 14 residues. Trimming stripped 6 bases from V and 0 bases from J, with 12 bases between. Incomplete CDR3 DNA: TGTGCCATCAGAGCGGACAGCAGCTCCTACGAG. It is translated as CAIRADSSSYE. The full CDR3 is CAIRADSSSYEQYF.

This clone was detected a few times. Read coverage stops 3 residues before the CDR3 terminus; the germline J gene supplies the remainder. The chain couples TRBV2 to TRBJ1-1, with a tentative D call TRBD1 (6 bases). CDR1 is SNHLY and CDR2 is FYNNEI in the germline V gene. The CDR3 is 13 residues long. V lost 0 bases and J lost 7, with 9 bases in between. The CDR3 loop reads CASSEAYRVEAFF. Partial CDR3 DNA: TGTGCCAGCAGTGAAGCGTACAGGGTTGAA.

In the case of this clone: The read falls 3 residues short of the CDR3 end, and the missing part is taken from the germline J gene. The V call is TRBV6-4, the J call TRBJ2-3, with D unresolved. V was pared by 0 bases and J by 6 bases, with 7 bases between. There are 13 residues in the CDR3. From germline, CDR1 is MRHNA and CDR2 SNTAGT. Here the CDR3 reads CASSDSAMDTQYF. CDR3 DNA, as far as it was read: TGTGCCAGCAGTGACTCAGCCATGGATACG.

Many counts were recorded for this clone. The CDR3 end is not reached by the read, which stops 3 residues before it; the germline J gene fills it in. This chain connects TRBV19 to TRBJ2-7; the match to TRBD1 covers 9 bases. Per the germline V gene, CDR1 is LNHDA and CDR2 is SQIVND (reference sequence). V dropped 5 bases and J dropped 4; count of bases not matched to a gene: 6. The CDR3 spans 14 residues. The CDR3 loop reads CASSSGDRAYEQYF. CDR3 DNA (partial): TGTGCCAGTAGTTCTGGGGACAGGGCGTACGAG.

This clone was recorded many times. The part of the CDR3 DNA that was read is TGCGCCAGCAGCTTGGCGACAGCCCAAGAGACC. This codes for CASSLATAQET. The CDR3 as a whole reads CASSLATAQETQYF. The chain is built from TRBV5-1 and TRBJ2-5, with TRBD1 as a possible D gene (5 bases). With the read ending 3 residues before the CDR3 end, the germline J gene is used to fill in that end. Germline CDR1 reads SGHRS; CDR2 reads YFSETQ. Between the trimmed V and J ends, which lost 0 bases and 1 base, there was a span of 7 bases. The CDR3 has 14 residues.

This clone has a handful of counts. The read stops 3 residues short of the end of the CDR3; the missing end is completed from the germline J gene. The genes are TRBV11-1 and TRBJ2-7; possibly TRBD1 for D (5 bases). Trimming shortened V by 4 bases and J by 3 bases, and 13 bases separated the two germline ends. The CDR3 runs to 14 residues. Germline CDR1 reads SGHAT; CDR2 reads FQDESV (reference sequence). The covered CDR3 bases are TGTGCCAGCAGCTCGGCAGGGAATCGCTACGAG. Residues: CASSSAGNRYE. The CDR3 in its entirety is CASSSAGNRYEQYF.

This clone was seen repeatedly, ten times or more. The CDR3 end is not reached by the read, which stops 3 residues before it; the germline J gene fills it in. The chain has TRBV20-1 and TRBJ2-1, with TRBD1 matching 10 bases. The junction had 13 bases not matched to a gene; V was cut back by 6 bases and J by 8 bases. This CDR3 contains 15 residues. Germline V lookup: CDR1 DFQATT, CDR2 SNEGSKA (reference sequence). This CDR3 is CSARPGTGARYEQFF. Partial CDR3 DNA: TGCAGTGCAAGACCCGGGACAGGGGCGAGGTATGAG.

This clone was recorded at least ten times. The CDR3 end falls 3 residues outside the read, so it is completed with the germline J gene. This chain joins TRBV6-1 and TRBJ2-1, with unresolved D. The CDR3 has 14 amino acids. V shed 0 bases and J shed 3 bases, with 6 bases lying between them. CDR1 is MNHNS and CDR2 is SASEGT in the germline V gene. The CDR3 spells CASSEAYSYNEQFF. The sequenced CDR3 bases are TGTGCCAGCAGTGAAGCCTACAGCTACAATGAG.

The CDR3 protein is CASSPAGIGYGYTF. CDR3 DNA, as far as it was read: TGTGCCAGCTCACCAGCAGGGATCGGCTATGGC. The chain links TRBV18 to TRBJ1-2, with D perhaps matching TRBD1 (5 bases). The read is 3 residues too short to cover the CDR3 end, so that end is filled in from the germline J gene. The germline V and J ends were trimmed by 2 bases and 4 bases, with 11 bases remaining between them. Germline V lookup: CDR1 KGHSH, CDR2 LQKENI. The CDR3 spans 14 residues.

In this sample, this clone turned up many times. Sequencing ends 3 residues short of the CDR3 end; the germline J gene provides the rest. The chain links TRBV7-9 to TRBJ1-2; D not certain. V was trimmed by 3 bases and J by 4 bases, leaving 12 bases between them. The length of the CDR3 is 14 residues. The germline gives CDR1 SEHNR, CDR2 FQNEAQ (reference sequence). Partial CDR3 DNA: TGTGCCAGCAGCTTCACCCAGGTTCCCTATGGC. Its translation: CASSFTQVPYG. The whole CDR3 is CASSFTQVPYGYTF.